The 10 T cell receptor beta chains below come from one sample, sequenced in a study of blood T cell repertoires in COVID-19. TCRdb's copy holds only in-frame clones and misses some; the assay was immunoSEQ multiplex PCR. The repertoire consists of roughly 71,000 clones, with approximately 87% occurring once and the leading ten covering about 18%. Material for sequencing was peripheral blood. These receptors were taken from a woman aged 80 or older with acute or convalescent COVID-19.

The V call is TRBV18, the J call TRBJ2-3; D is unresolved. The CDR3 extends over 13 amino acids. V lost 3 bases to trimming and J lost 5 bases, with 9 bases between them. The V gene's germline CDR1 is KGHSH and CDR2 LQKENI. The CDR3 region is CASSPSLRDTQYF. CDR3 in DNA: TGTGCCAGCTCACCGAGTCTGAGAGATACGCAGTATTTT.

In the case of this clone: The sample carries other DNA sequences with the same CDR3. J is TRBJ1-1 and V is TRBV5-1, with D perhaps matching TRBD1 (5 bases). The CDR3 has 12 residues. Per the germline V gene, CDR1 is SGHRS and CDR2 is YFSETQ. V dropped 4 bases and J dropped 3 bases, with 7 bases sitting between them. The CDR3 loop reads CASSPGYTEAFF. DNA of the CDR3: TGCGCCAGCAGCCCAGGGTACACTGAAGCTTTCTTT.

The chain couples TRBV6-5 to TRBJ1-6; D is perhaps TRBD1 (6 bases). Germline CDR1 MNHEY, CDR2 SVGAGI. V was pared by 2 bases and J by 7 bases, with 9 bases between. This CDR3 is 14 amino acids long. In DNA form, the CDR3 reads TGTGCCAGCAGTTACACAGGGATGAATTCACCCCTCCACTTT. Encoded protein: CASSYTGMNSPLHF.

The chain employs TRBV28 and TRBJ1-4; TRBD1 matches at 7 bases. The germline gives CDR1 MDHEN, CDR2 SYDVKM. The CDR3 has 13 amino acids. Losses at the gene ends were 7 bases for V and 10 bases for J; bases not matched to a gene: 9. This CDR3 reads CASTPGRTGKLFF. CDR3 bases: TGTGCCAGCACCCCAGGGAGGACAGGAAAACTGTTTTTT.

The rearrangement joins TRBV24-1 to TRBJ1-1, with D unclear. Trimming shortened V by 3 bases and J by 3 bases, and 10 bases separated the two germline ends. The CDR3 is 14 residues long. Germline loops: CDR1 KGHDR, CDR2 SFDVKD. The CDR3 coding sequence is TGTGCCACCAGTGATGCCAAGAGGGACACTGAAGCTTTCTTT. Its protein is CATSDAKRDTEAFF.

The chain recombines TRBV10-1 with TRBJ2-3; perhaps TRBD1 as D (6 bases). CDR1 is WNHNN and CDR2 is SYGVQD in the germline V gene (reference sequence). Trimming shortened V by 6 bases and J by 5 bases, and 18 bases separated the two germline ends. There are 15 residues in the CDR3. The CDR3 reads CASSDDRIKRDTQYF. In DNA, the CDR3 is TGCGCCAGCAGCGATGACAGGATTAAGAGAGATACGCAGTATTTT.

This rearrangement joins TRBV11-2 to TRBJ2-1; 9 bases match TRBD1. CDR1 SGHAT and CDR2 FQNNGV come from the germline V gene. The CDR3 length is 15 residues. V was pared by 5 bases and J by 5 bases, with 7 bases of the junction left unmatched. This CDR3 reads CASSLRQGDDNEQFF. The CDR3 DNA reads as TGTGCCAGCAGCCTGAGACAGGGGGATGACAATGAGCAGTTCTTC.

The chain joins TRBV27 to TRBJ1-1, with D possibly being TRBD1 (6 bases). Trimming took 6 bases from V and 7 from J, leaving 18 bases between them. Germline CDR1 is MNHEY and CDR2 is SMNVEV (reference sequence). CDR3 length: 14 residues. In DNA form, the CDR3 reads TGTGCCAGCAGGCTCAGTAACAGGGCCCATGAAGCTTTCTTT. It translates to CASRLSNRAHEAFF.

The V gene is TRBV18, the J gene TRBJ2-7; 8 positions agree with TRBD1. Germline values: CDR1 KGHSH, CDR2 LQKENI. The CDR3 length is 14 residues. V shed 2 bases and J 1 base; nucleotides not matched to a gene: 1. CDR3 sequence reads: CASSPGTGSYEQYF. The CDR3 coding sequence is TGTGCCAGCTCACCAGGGACAGGTTCCTACGAGCAGTACTTC.

J is TRBJ2-3 and V is TRBV7-7; no definite D call. The CDR3 loop spans 14 amino acids. The germline gives CDR1 SSHAT, CDR2 FNYEAQ (reference sequence). Trimming cost V 1 base and J 0 bases, with 5 bases left between them. This chain's CDR3 is CASSLDGSTDTQYF. Written as DNA, the CDR3 is TGTGCCAGCAGCTTAGACGGGAGCACAGATACGCAGTATTTT.